This T cell receptor beta chain came from a study of T cells in Graves' hyperthyroidism and ophthalmopathy. Germline CDR1 reads MGHRA; CDR2 reads YSYEKL. Trimming removed 2 bases from V and 0 bases from J, with 10 bases in between. The CDR3 is 16 amino acids. TCR beta CDR3 region amplification was performed from RNA transcripts. The TCR CDR3 first-round RT-PCR relied on the HTBI primer set. TCRdb passed the multiplex PCR reads through MiXCR, listing each CDR3 protein once. The table includes 300,000 or so distinct CDR3 sequences, 15% to 20% detected once. This clonotype was detected many times. The rearrangement uses TRBV4-1 and TRBJ1-4; no definite D call. The source is a woman aged 50 to 65 with Graves' hyperthyroidism. Input material: blood. The CDR3 region is CASSQQPRATNEKLFF. In DNA form, the CDR3 reads TGCGCCAGCAGCCAACAACCCCGTGCAACTAATGAAAAACTGTTTTTT.